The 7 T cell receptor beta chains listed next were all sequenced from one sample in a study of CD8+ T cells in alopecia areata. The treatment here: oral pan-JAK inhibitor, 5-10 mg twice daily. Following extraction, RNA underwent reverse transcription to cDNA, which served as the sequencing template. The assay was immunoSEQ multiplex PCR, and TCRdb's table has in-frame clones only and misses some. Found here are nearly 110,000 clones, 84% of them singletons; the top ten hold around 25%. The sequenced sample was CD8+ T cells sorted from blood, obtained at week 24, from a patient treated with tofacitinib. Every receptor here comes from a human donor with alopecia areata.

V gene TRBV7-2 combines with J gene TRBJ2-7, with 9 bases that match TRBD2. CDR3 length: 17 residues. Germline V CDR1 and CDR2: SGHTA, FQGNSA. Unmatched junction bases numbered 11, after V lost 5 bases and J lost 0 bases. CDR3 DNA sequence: TGTGCCAGCAGCCACGCACATAGGGGACTAGCCTCCTACGAGCAGTACTTC. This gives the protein CASSHAHRGLASYEQYF.

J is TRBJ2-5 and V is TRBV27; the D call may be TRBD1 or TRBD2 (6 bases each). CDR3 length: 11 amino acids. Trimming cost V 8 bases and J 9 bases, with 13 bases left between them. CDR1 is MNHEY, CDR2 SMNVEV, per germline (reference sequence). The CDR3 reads CASSLGGAQYF. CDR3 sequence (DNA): TGTGCCAGCTCACTGGGGGGCGCCCAGTACTTC.

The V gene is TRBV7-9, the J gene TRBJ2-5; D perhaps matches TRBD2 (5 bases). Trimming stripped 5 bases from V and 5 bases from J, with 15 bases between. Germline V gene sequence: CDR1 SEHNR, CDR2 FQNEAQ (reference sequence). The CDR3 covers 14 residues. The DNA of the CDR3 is TGTGCCAGCAGCCCCCTGAGGGATAGGGAGACCCAGTACTTC. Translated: CASSPLRDRETQYF.

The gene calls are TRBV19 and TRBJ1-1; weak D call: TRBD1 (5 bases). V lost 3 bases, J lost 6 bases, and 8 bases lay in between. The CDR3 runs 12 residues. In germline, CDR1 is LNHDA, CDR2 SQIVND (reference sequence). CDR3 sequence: CASSIGTAEAFF. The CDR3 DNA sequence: TGTGCCAGTAGTATTGGGACGGCTGAAGCTTTCTTT.

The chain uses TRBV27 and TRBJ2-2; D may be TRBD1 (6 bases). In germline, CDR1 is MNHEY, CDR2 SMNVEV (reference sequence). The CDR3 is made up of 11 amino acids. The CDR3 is CASRGTGELFF. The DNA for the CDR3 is TGTGCTTCAAGGGGGACCGGGGAGCTGTTTTTT.

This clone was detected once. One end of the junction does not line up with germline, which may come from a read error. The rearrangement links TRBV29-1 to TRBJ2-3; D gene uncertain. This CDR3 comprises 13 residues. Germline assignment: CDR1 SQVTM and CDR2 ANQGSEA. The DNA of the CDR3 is TGCAGCGTTGAAGGACGGTCGGCCTACTACCGGTCTTTT. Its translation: CSVEGRSAYYRSF.

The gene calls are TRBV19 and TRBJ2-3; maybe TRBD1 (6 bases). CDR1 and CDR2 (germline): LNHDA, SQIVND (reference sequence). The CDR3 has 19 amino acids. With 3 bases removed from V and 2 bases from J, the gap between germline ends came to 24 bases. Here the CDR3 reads CASSIPDSEGSLLTDTQYF. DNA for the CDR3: TGTGCCAGTAGTATCCCGGACAGCGAGGGATCTTTACTCACAGATACGCAGTATTTT.